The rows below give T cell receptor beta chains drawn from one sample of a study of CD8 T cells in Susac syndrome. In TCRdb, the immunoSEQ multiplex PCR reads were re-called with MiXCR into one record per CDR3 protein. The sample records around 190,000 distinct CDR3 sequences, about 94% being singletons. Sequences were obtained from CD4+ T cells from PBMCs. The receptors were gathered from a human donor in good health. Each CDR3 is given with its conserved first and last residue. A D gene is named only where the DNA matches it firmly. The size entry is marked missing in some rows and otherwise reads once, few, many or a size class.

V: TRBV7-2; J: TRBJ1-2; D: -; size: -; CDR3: CASSFLTPDYGYTF; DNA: TGTGCCAGCAGCTTCCTAACACCTGACTATGGCTACACCTTC
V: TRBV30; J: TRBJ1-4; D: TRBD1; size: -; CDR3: CASPGQGQVELFF; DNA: TGTGCCTCACCGGGACAGGGGCAGGTGGAACTGTTTTTT
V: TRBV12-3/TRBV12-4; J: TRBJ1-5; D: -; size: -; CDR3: CASSLYRGGSQPQHF; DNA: TGTGCCAGCAGTTTGTATAGGGGGGGTAGTCAGCCCCAGCATTTT
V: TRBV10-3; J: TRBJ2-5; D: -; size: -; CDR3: CAISESGGRETQYF; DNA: TGTGCCATCAGTGAGTCTGGGGGACGAGAGACCCAGTACTTC
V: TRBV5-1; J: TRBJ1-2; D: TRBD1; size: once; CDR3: CASSWDRGFGYTF; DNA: TGCGCCAGCAGCTGGGACAGGGGGTTTGGCTACACCTTC
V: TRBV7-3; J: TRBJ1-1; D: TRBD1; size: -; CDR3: CASRRTGANTEAFF; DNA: TGTGCCAGCAGGAGGACAGGAGCTAACACTGAAGCTTTCTTT
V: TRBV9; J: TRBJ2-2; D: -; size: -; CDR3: CASSVGSPNTGELFF; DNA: TGTGCCAGCAGCGTAGGGTCTCCAAACACCGGGGAGCTGTTTTTT
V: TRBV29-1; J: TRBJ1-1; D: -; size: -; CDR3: CSVERVHTEAFF; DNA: TGCAGCGTTGAGAGAGTCCACACTGAAGCTTTCTTT
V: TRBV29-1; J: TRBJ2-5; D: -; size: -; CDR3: CSVDQRLQETQYF; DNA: TGCAGCGTTGACCAGAGACTTCAAGAGACCCAGTACTTC
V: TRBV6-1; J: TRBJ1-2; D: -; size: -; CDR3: CASSPVAGSSANYGYTF; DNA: TGTGCCAGCAGTCCCGTGGCAGGGAGCAGTGCTAACTATGGCTACACCTTC
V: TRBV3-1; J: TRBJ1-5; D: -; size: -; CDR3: CASSQDTSFNQPQHF; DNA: TGTGCCAGCAGCCAAGATACCAGCTTCAATCAGCCCCAGCATTTT
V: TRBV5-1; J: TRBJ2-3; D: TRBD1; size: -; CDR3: CASSSEGARDTQYF; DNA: TGCGCCAGCAGCTCCGAGGGGGCGCGGGATACGCAGTATTTT
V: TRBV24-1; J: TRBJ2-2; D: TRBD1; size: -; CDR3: CATSEPTGPGELFF; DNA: TGTGCCACCAGTGAGCCGACAGGGCCCGGGGAGCTGTTTTTT
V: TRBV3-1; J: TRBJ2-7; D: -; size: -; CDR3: CASSQGTQSSYEQYF; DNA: TGTGCCAGCAGCCAAGGGACACAAAGCTCCTACGAGCAGTACTTC